Many counts were recorded for the clone carrying this T cell receptor (beta chain). Its antigen is currently unknown. Sequencing ends 3 residues short of the CDR3 end; the germline J gene provides the rest. This CDR3 comprises 14 residues. Trimming took 4 bases from V and 9 from J, leaving 17 bases between them. CDR1 is SGHRS and CDR2 is YFSETQ in the germline V gene. This sample was included in a study of T cell clonality in common variable immunodeficiency. Study conclusions and caveats: Authors noted CVID clonality's cause needs subpopulation repertoire sequencing. Common variable immunodeficiency TCR beta sequences reportedly had fewer deletions and N-nucleotide insertions. Shared TCRbeta clones were fewer between CVID subjects than controls.

CVID meant reduced serum IgG, IgA and/or IgM plus specific antibody deficiency. Replacement immunoglobulin had been given to every CVID subject for at least one year. TCRdb keeps only in-frame clones here, not all; method: immunoSEQ multiplex PCR. This sample comprises around 25,000 clones, none seen once only. The receptor was derived from a human donor with common variable immunodeficiency. The chain has TRBV5-1 and TRBJ1-5; TRBD1 might be the D (6 bases). The sequenced sample was peripheral blood mononuclear cells. CDR3 in amino acids: CASSQGTADSPQHF. Partial CDR3 DNA: TGCGCCAGCAGCCAGGGGACCGCCGACTCGCCC.